What follows are 6 T cell receptor beta chains derived from one specimen sequenced in a study of blood T cells in healthy people across ages. It was with a sample-barcoded 5' primer and a J-beta primer mix that a second PCR of roughly 7 to 12 cycles was run. TCRdb itself ran the 5' RACE reads through MiXCR, one entry per CDR3 protein. This sample carries some 1.7 million distinct CDR3 sequences, 28% of them seen once, and the ten largest clones take about 8%. The sequencing sample was made of blood. Every receptor here comes from a young woman in good health.

With regard to this clonotype: A much larger clonotype is one base distant, so this may be a read error. V usage is TRBV27 and J usage is TRBJ2-7, with D unclear. There are 14 residues in the CDR3. The V gene lost 7 bases and the J gene lost 2 bases, with 15 bases spanning the gap. Per germline, CDR1 MNHEY and CDR2 SMNVEV (reference sequence). Written as DNA, the CDR3 is TGTGCCAGCAATTCGCACGGCAGGCCCTACGAGCAGTACTTC. Protein: CASNSHGRPYEQYF.

The V gene is TRBV6-5, the J gene TRBJ1-1; maybe TRBD1 (5 bases). This CDR3 contains 12 residues. Between the trimmed V and J ends, which lost 8 bases and 5 bases, there was a span of 12 bases. CDR1 is MNHEY and CDR2 is SVGAGI in the germline V gene. The CDR3 coding sequence is TGTGCCAGCGGGGGTCTTGGAACTGAAGCTTTCTTT. Its translation is CASGGLGTEAFF.

This clonotype has a count of ten or more. The chain is built from TRBV6-4 and TRBJ2-1; D may match TRBD1 or TRBD2 (5 bases each). Between the trimmed V and J ends, which lost 5 bases and 7 bases, there was a span of 18 bases. Germline V lookup: CDR1 MRHNA, CDR2 SNTAGT. The CDR3 extends over 15 amino acids. The CDR3 coding sequence is TGTGCCAGCAGTATCCGGGACGGGTTGAGGAATGAGCAGTTCTTC. It encodes CASSIRDGLRNEQFF.

V usage is TRBV27 and J usage is TRBJ2-5; no definite D call. V gave up 5 bases and J gave up 5 bases, with 12 bases separating them. Germline V gene lookup returns CDR1 MNHEY and CDR2 SMNVEV (reference sequence). This CDR3 comprises 13 residues. This chain's CDR3 is CASSPLDAETQYF. The DNA for the CDR3 is TGTGCCAGCAGTCCATTGGATGCGGAGACCCAGTACTTC.

This clonotype was found a few times. The genes are TRBV20-1 and TRBJ2-5; D possibly matches TRBD1 or TRBD2 (5 bases each). The V gene's germline CDR1 is DFQATT and CDR2 SNEGSKA (reference sequence). The CDR3 totals 15 residues. Trimming took 0 bases from V and 7 from J, leaving 18 bases between them. CDR3 in amino acids: CSARDPRDPSGTQYF. CDR3 nucleotides: TGCAGTGCTAGAGATCCGAGGGACCCTTCAGGGACCCAGTACTTC.

This clonotype has just a few counts. The chain is built from TRBV5-1 and TRBJ2-2; possible D gene TRBD2, 5 bases. There are 16 residues in the CDR3. V was cut by 0 bases and J by 3 bases, with 12 bases left in between. CDR1 is SGHRS, CDR2 YFSETQ, per germline. CDR3 sequence (DNA): TGCGCCAGCAGCTTGGTTGCCGGGGTGGACACCGGGGAGCTGTTTTTT. Protein: CASSLVAGVDTGELFF.